What follows describes a single T cell receptor beta chain. This record comes from a study of blood T cell repertoires in COVID-19. Study-level information: Acute and convalescent COVID-19 samples came from the United States, Italy and Spain. In each case, the material was cDNA or gDNA derived from T cells, B-cell-depleted T cells, or PBMCs.

Authors' methods: Amplification of reference gene primers was used by the study to estimate nucleated cell counts. Assay used: immunoSEQ multiplex PCR; TCRdb lists only in-frame clones, some missing. That table is the source of V, J and clone size, and D and trimming were worked out from the DNA. The data hold about 87,000 clones, with about 83% observed a single time. The sequence derives from a woman in her 70s with acute or convalescent COVID-19. The sample comprised peripheral blood.

The CDR3 region is CASSLQVGNSPLHF. The CDR3 DNA reads TGTGCCAGCAGCCTACAGGTGGGGAATTCACCCCTCCACTTT. The chain couples TRBV7-9 to TRBJ1-6, with a tentative D call TRBD1 (5 bases). The CDR3 runs to 14 residues. The V gene's germline CDR1 is SEHNR and CDR2 FQNEAQ (reference sequence). The V and J ends lost 5 bases and 7 bases respectively, with 12 bases between them.